The sequence of this T cell receptor beta chain was determined in a study of cytomegalovirus exposure and HLA in healthy donors. Regarding this clone: Its matching antigen is unknown.

The PCR ran on 60 Vbeta and 13 Jbeta primers. Measured with immunoSEQ multiplex PCR; TCRdb has only the in-frame clones, and not every one. The repertoire includes 150,000 or so clones, 60% to 85% of them detected once, and less than 8% sits in the top ten. Study results and caveats: According to an earlier analysis, most TCR beta V segments yielded productive rearrangements about 90% or about 30% of the time.

Donors counted as nominally healthy when sampled, yet unrecorded immune exposures were likely. The CDR3 is 12 residues long. Trimming took 6 bases from V and 8 from J; bases not matched to a gene: 5. The germline CDR1 and CDR2 sequences are SNHLY and FYNNEI. The sequence came from a middle-aged woman in good health and CMV-seropositive. The V and J genes are TRBV2 and TRBJ1-1; TRBD1 aligns across 8 bases. Sequenced input: PBMCs. The CDR3 region is CASRGTGEEAFF. CDR3 coding DNA: TGTGCCAGCAGAGGGACAGGCGAAGAAGCTTTCTTT.